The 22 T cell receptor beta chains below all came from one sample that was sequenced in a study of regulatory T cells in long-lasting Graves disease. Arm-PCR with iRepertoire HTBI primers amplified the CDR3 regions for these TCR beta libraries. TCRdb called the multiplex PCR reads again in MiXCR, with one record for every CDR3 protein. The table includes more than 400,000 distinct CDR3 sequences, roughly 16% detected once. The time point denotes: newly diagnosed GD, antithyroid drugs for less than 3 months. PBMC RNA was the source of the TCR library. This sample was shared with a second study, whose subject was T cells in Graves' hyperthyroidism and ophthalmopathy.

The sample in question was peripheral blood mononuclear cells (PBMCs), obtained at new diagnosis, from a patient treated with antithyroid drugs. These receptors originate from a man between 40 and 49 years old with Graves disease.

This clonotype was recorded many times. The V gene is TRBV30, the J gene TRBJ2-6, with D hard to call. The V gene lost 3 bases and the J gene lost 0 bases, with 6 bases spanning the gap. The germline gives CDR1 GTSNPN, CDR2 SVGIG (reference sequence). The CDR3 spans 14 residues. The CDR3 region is CAWRVASGANVLTF. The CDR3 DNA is TGTGCCTGGAGAGTCGCCTCTGGGGCCAACGTCCTGACTTTC.

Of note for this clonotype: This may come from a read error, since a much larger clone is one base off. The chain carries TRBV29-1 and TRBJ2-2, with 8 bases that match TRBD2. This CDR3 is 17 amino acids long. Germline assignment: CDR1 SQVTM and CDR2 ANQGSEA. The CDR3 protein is CSVEGATSGLNTGGLFF. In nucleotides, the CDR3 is TGCAGCGTTGAGGGCGCTACTAGCGGACTGAACACCGGGGGGCTGTTTTTT.

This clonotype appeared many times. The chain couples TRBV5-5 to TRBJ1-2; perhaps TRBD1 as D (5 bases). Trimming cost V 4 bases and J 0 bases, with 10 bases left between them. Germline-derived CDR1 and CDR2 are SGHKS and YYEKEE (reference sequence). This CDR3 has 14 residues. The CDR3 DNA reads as TGTGCCAGCAGCCAGCTAGGGGCTAACTATGGCTACACCTTC. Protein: CASSQLGANYGYTF.

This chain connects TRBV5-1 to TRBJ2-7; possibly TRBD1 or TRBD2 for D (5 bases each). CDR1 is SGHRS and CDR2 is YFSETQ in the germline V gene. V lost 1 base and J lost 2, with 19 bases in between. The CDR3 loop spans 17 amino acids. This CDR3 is CASSLRVDGDGTYEQYF. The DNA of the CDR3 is TGCGCCAGCAGCTTGCGTGTTGATGGGGACGGTACCTACGAGCAGTACTTC.

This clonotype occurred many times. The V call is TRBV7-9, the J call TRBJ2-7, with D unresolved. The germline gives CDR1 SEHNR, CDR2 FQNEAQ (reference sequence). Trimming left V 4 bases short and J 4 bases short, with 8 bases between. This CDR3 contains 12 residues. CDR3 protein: CASSSTPYEQYF. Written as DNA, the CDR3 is TGTGCCAGCAGCTCGACCCCTTACGAGCAGTACTTC.

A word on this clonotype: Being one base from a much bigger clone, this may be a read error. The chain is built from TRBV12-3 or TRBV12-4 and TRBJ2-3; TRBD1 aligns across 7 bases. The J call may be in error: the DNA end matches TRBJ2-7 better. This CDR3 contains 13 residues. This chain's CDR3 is CASSRDSHYEQYF. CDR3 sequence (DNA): TGTGCCAGCAGCCGGGACAGTCACTACGAGCAGTACTTC.

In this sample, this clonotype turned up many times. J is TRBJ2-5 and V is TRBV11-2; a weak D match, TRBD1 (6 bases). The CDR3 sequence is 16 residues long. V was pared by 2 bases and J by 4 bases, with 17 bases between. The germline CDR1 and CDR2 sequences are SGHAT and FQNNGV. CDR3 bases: TGTGCCAGCAGCTTAAACGCAGGGGTTTTCGTAGAGACCCAGTACTTC. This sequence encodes CASSLNAGVFVETQYF.

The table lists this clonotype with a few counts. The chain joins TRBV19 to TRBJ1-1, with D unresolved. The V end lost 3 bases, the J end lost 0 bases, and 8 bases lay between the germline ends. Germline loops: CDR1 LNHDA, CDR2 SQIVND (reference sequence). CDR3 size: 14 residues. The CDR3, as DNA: TGTGCCAGTAGTATTCCGTACATGAACACTGAAGCTTTCTTT. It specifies CASSIPYMNTEAFF.

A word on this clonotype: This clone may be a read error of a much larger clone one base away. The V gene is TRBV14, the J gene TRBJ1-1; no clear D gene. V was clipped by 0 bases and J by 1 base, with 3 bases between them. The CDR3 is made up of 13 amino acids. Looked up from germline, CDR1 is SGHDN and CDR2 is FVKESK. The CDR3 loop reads CASSQDWNTEAFF. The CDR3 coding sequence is TGTGCCAGCAGCCAAGACTGGAACACTGAAGCTTTCTTT.

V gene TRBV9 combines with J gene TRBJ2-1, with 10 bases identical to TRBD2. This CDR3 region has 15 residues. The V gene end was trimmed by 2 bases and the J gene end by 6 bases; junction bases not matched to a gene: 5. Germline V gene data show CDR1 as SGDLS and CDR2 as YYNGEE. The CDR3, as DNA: TGTGCCAGCAGCGTCTCGGGACTAGCGTTCAATGAGCAGTTCTTC. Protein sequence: CASSVSGLAFNEQFF.

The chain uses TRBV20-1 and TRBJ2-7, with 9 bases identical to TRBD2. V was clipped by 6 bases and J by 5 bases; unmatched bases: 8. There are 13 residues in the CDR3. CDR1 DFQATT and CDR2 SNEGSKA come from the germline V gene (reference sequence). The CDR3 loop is CSAHSGSPHEQYF. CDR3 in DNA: TGCAGTGCCCATAGCGGGAGCCCCCACGAGCAGTACTTC.

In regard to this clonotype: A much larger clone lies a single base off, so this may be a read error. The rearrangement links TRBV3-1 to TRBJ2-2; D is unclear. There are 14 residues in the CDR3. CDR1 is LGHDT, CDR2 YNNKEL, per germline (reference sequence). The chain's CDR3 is CVSSQDATTGELFF. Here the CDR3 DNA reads TGTGTCAGCAGCCAAGATGCCACCACCGGGGAGCTGTTTTTT.

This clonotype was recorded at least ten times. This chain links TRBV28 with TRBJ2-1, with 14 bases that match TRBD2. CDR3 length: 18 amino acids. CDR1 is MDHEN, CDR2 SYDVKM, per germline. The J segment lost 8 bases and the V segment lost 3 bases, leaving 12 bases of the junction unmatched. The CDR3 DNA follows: TGTGCCAGCAGTTTGCGGGCGGGACTAGCGGGAGAGGGGGATGAGCAGTTCTTC. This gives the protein CASSLRAGLAGEGDEQFF.

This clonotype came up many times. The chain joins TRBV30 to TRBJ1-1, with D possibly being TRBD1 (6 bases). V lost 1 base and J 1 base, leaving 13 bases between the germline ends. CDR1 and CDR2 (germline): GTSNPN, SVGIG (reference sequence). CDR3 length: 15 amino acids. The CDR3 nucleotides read TGTGCCTGGAGTGGTCGGACAGTGGGGAACACTGAAGCTTTCTTT. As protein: CAWSGRTVGNTEAFF.

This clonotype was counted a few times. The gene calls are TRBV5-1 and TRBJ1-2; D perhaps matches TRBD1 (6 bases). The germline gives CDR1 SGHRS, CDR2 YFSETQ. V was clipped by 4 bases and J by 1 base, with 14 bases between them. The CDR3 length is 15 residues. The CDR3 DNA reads TGCGCCAGCAGCGCGGGGACATCGAATAACTATGGCTACACCTTC. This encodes CASSAGTSNNYGYTF.

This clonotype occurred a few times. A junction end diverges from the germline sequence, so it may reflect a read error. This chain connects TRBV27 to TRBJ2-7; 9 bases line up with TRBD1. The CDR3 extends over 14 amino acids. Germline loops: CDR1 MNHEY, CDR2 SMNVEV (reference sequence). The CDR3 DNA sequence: TGTGCCAGCAGTTTAGGGACAGGGTACTACGAGCAGTGCTTC. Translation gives CASSLGTGYYEQCF.

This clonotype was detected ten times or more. CDR3 coding DNA: TGTGCCAGCAGCAGGCAGGGGGCGGTCACCGGGGAGCTGTTTTTT. This translates into CASSRQGAVTGELFF. The chain links TRBV14 to TRBJ2-2; 8 nucleotides line up with TRBD1. The V gene's germline CDR1 is SGHDN and CDR2 FVKESK. The V gene end was trimmed by 5 bases and the J gene end by 4 bases; junction bases not matched to a gene: 6. CDR3 length equals 15 residues. Looking up the rest from reference TRBV14 and TRBJ2-2 gives the full variable domain: EAGVTQFPSHSVIEKGQTVTLRCDPISGHDNLYWYRRVMGKEIKFLLHFVKESKQDESGMPNNRFLAERTGGTYSTLKVQPAELEDSGVYFCASSRQGAVTGELFFGEGSRLTVL.

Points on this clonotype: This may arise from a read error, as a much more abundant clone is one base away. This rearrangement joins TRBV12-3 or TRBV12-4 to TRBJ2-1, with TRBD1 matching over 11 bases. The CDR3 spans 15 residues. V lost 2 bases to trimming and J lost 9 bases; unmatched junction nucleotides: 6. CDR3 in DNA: TGTGCCAGCAGTTTAATTGGACAGGGGGCGCGTGAGCAGTTCTTC. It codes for CASSLIGQGAREQFF.

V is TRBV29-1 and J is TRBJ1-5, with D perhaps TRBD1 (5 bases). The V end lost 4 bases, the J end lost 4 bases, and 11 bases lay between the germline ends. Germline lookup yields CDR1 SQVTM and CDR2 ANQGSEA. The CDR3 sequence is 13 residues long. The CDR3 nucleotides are TGCAGCGTTGGGGGGGAGATTAATCAGCCCCAGCATTTT. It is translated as CSVGGEINQPQHF.

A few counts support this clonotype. The CDR3 region is CATAFGQKTSTDTQYF. The CDR3 DNA sequence: TGTGCCACCGCATTTGGACAAAAAACTAGCACAGATACGCAGTATTTT. V usage is TRBV24-1 and J usage is TRBJ2-3, with D perhaps matching TRBD1 (5 bases). This CDR3 contains 16 residues. V shed 9 bases and J shed 0 bases, with 18 bases lying between them. CDR1 and CDR2 from the germline V gene are KGHDR and SFDVKD.

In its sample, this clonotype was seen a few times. CDR3 sequence reads: CASSALGGATSYNEQFF. The CDR3 nucleotides are TGTGCCAGCAGCGCGCTAGGGGGAGCCACCTCCTACAATGAGCAGTTCTTC. The rearrangement uses TRBV9 and TRBJ2-1; D is perhaps TRBD1 (6 bases). From germline, CDR1 is SGDLS and CDR2 YYNGEE. This CDR3 spans 17 amino acids. Trimming shortened V by 3 bases and J by 0 bases, and 16 bases separated the two germline ends.

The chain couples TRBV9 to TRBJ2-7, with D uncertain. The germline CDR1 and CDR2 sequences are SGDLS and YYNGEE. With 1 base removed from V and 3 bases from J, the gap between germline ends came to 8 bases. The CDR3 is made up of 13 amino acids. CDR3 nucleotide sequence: TGTGCCAGCAGCGTAAGTGTGGGCTACGAGCAGTACTTC. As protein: CASSVSVGYEQYF.